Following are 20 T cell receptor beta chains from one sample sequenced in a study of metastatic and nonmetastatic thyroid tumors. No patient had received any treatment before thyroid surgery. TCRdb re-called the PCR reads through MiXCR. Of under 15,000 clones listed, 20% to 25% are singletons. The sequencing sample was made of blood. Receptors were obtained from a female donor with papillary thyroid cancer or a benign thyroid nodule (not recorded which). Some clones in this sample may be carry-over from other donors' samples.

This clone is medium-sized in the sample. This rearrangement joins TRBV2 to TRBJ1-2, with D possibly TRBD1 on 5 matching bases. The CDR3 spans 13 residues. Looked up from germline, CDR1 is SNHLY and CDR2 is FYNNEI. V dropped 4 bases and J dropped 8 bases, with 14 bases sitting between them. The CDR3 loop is CASSGAEGHGYTF. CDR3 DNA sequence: TGTGCCAGCAGTGGGGCTGAGGGGCACGGCTACACCTTC.

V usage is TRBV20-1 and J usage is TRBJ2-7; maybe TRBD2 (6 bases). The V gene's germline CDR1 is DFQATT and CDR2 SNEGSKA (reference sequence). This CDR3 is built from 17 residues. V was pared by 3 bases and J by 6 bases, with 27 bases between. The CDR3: CSASGGEAGCLGGEQYF. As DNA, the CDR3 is TGCAGTGCTAGTGGAGGCGAGGCGGGGTGCCTGGGCGGCGAGCAGTACTTC.

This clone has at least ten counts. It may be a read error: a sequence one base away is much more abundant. The CDR3 bases are TGTGCCAGCCGAAATACGCTAAGCACAGATACGCAGTATTTT. Its translation: CASRNTLSTDTQYF. The V gene is TRBV27, the J gene TRBJ2-3; D unclear. Germline-derived CDR1 and CDR2 are MNHEY and SMNVEV (reference sequence). Deletions cut 8 bases from V and 0 bases from J, with 12 bases between. CDR3 length: 14 amino acids.

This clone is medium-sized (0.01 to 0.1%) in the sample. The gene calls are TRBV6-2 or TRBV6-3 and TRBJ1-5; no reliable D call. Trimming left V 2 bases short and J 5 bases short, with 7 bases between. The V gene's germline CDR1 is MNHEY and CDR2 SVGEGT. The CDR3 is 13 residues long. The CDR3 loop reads CASSYLRDQPQHF. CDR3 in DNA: TGTGCCAGCAGTTACCTACGCGATCAGCCCCAGCATTTT.

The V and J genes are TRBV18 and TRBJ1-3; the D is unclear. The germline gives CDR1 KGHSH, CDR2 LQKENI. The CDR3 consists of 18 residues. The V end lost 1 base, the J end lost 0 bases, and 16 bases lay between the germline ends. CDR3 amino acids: CASSPLSAGGLSGNTIYF. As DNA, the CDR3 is TGTGCCAGCTCACCACTTTCCGCAGGAGGACTCTCTGGAAACACCATATATTTT.

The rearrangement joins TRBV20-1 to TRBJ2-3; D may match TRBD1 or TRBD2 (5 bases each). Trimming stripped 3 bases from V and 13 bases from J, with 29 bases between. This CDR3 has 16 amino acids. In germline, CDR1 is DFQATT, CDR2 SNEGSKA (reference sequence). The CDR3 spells CSASEGTMKITDKKYF. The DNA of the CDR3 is TGCAGTGCTAGCGAGGGGACCATGAAAATCACAGATAAGAAGTATTTT.

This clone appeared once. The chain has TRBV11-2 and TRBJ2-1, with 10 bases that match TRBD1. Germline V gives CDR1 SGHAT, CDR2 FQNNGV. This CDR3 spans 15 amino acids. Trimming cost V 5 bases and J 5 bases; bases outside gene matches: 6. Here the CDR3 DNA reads TGTGCCAGCAGCACGAAGACAGGGGGCAACAATGAGCAGTTCTTC. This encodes CASSTKTGGNNEQFF.

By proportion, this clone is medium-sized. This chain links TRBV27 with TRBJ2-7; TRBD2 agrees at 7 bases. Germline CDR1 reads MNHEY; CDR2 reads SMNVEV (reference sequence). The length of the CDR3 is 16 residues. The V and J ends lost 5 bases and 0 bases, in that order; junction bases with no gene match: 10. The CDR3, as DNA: TGTGCCAGCAGTACCCCGTCGGCTAGCGGCTCCTACGAGCAGTACTTC. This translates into CASSTPSASGSYEQYF.

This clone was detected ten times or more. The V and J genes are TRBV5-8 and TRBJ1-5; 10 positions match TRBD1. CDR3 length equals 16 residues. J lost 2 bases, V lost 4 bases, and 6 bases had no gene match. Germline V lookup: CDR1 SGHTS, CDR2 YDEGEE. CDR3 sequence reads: CASSLDRGRGNQPQHF. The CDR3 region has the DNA TGTGCCAGCAGCCTCGACAGGGGGCGCGGCAATCAGCCCCAGCATTTT.

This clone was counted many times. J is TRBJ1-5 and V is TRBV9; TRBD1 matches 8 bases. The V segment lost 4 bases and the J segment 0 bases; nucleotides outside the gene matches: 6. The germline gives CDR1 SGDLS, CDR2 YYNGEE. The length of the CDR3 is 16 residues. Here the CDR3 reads CASSMGTGDSNQPQHF. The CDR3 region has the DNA TGTGCCAGCAGCATGGGGACAGGTGATAGCAATCAGCCCCAGCATTTT. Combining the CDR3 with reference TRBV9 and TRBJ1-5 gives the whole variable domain DSGVTQTPKHLITATGQRVTLRCSPRSGDLSVYWYQQSLDQGLQFLIQYYNGEERAKGNILERFSAQQFPDLHSELNLSSLELGDSALYFCASSMGTGDSNQPQHFGDGTRLSIL.

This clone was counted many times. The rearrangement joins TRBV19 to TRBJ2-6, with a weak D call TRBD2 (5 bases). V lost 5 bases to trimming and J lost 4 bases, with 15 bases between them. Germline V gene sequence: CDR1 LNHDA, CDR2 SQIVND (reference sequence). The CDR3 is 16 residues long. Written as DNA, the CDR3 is TGTGCCAGTAGTCGACTCACTAGTTCCGGGGCCAACGTCCTGACTTTC. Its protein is CASSRLTSSGANVLTF.

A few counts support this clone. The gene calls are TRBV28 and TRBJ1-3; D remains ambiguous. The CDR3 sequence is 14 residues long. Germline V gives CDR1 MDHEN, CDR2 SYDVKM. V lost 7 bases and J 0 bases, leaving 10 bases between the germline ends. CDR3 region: CASKTPISGNTIYF. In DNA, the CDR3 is TGTGCCAGCAAGACACCAATCTCTGGAAACACCATATATTTT.

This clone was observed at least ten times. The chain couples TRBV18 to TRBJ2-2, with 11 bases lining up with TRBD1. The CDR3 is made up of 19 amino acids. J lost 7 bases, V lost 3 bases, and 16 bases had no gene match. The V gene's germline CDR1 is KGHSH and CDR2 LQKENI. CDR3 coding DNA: TGTGCCAGCTCACCCCCGTTCGGACAGGGGGCCACCGTCCGCGGGGAGCTGTTTTTT. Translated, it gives CASSPPFGQGATVRGELFF.

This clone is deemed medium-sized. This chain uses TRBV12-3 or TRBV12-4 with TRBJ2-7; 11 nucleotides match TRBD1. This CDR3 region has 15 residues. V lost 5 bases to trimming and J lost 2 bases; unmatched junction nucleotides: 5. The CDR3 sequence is CASSPPGQGAYEQYF. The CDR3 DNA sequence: TGTGCCAGCAGTCCACCGGGACAGGGGGCCTACGAGCAGTACTTC.

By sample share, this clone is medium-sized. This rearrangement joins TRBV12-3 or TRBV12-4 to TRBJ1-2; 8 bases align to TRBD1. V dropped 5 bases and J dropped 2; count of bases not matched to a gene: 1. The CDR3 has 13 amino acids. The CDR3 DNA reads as TGTGCCAGCAGTAGGACAGGGAACTATGGCTACACCTTC. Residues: CASSRTGNYGYTF.

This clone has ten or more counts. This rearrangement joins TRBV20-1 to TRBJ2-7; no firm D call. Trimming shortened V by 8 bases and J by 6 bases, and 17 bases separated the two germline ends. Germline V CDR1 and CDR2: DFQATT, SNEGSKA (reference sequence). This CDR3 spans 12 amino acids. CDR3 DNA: TGCAGTTCAGACGGAGTTCGAGGCGAGCAGTACGTC. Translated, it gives CSSDGVRGEQYV.

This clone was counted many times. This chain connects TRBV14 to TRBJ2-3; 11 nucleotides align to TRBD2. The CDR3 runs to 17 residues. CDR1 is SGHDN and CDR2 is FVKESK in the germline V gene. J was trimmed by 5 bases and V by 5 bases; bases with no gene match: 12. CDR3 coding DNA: TGTGCCAGCAGCTACCGAGGGACTAGCGGAAGTGGAGATACGCAGTATTTT. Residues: CASSYRGTSGSGDTQYF.

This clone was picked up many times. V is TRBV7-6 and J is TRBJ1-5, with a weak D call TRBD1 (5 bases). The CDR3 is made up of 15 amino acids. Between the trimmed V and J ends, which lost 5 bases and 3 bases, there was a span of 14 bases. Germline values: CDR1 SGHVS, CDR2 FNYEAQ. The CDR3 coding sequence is TGTGCCAGCAGCGATACCGGGACGGCCAATCAGCCCCAGCATTTT. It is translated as CASSDTGTANQPQHF.

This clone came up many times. In nucleotides, the CDR3 is TGTGCCAGCAGCCAAGTGTGGGGACAGAAGCGGTATGGCTACACCTTC. This encodes CASSQVWGQKRYGYTF. The V call is TRBV3-1, the J call TRBJ1-2, with TRBD1 matching over 7 bases. Germline V gene data show CDR1 as LGHDT and CDR2 as YNNKEL (reference sequence). V trimming: 1 base; J trimming: 5 bases; junction bases outside the gene matches: 10. This CDR3 comprises 16 residues.

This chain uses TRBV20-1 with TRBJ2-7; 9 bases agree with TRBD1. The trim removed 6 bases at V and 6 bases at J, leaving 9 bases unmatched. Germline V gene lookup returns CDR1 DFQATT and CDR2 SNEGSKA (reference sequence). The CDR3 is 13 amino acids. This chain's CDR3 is CSAPGTGPLEQYF. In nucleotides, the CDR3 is TGCAGTGCACCCGGGACAGGGCCTCTCGAGCAGTACTTC.